This record looks at one TCR beta chain sequence and its context. The antigen is unknown. Patients were newly diagnosed with stage II-IVA oral cavity squamous cell carcinoma without prior systemic or radiation treatment. Produced via immunoSEQ multiplex PCR; TCRdb's table is partial and in-frame only. Among 30,000 to 40,000 clones listed, more than 75% were seen once. This entry belongs to a study of neoadjuvant anti-PD-1 for oral cavity cancer. Overall study results and limits: Higher pretreatment Treg/Th17 ratios tracked higher pretreatment blood clonality. PBMC Gini-index clonality exceeded responders' in non-responders post-nivolumab.

This clonotype originated in a person aged 40 to 85 with oral cavity squamous cell carcinoma. Sequencing was performed on PBMCs, taken before nivolumab (anti-PD-1) treatment.

The CDR3 here is CATSRDLQANYGYTF. CDR3 in DNA: TGTGCCACCAGCAGAGATCTACAGGCGAACTATGGCTACACCTTC. The chain carries TRBV15 and TRBJ1-2; perhaps TRBD1 as D (5 bases). V lost 0 bases to trimming and J lost 2 bases, with 10 bases between them. The length of the CDR3 is 15 residues. Germline loops: CDR1 LNHNV, CDR2 YYDKDF (reference sequence).